Below are 27 T cell receptor beta chains sequenced from a single sample in a study of control samples from healthy donors and cancer patients. The method was immunoSEQ multiplex PCR; TCRdb's version includes in-frame clones alone and lacks a portion of them. The sample carries around 130,000 clones, about 83% recorded once. The sample consisted of blood. These receptors were taken from a man aged 30 to 39 in good health.

On this clone: The sample contains more than one DNA sequence encoding this CDR3. V is TRBV2 and J is TRBJ1-2; 7 bases are shared with TRBD1. The V gene end was trimmed by 3 bases and the J gene end by 5 bases; junction bases not matched to a gene: 3. This CDR3 contains 13 residues. CDR1 is SNHLY and CDR2 is FYNNEI in the germline V gene. This CDR3 reads CASSDGRGYGYTF. CDR3 in DNA: TGTGCCAGCAGTGATGGCAGGGGGTATGGCTACACCTTC.

This clone was observed once. The rearrangement joins TRBV11-2 to TRBJ2-1, with 10 bases lining up with TRBD2. With 5 bases clipped from V and 3 bases from J, the junction kept 4 bases outside the gene matches. Germline V gives CDR1 SGHAT, CDR2 FQNNGV. The CDR3 runs to 15 residues. CDR3 bases: TGTGCCAGCAGCCAGCGGGGGGGAGACTACAATGAGCAGTTCTTC. Translating gives CASSQRGGDYNEQFF.

The chain recombines TRBV4-1 with TRBJ1-1; TRBD1 agrees at 8 bases. Germline loops: CDR1 MGHRA, CDR2 YSYEKL. The V and J ends lost 3 bases and 8 bases, in that order; junction bases with no gene match: 11. The CDR3 has 15 residues. The CDR3 DNA reads as TGCGCCAGCAGCCAGGACCCTGGACAGGGCCAAGAAGCTTTCTTT. This encodes CASSQDPGQGQEAFF.

This clone was counted between two and nine times. V gene TRBV5-5 combines with J gene TRBJ1-4; D gene uncertain. Germline V CDR1 and CDR2: SGHKS, YYEKEE (reference sequence). The CDR3 has 14 residues. V was shortened by 5 bases and J by 2 bases, with 10 bases between the two germline ends. CDR3 bases: TGTGCCAGCAGGGTGGGAGCGACTAATGAAAAACTGTTTTTT. Residues: CASRVGATNEKLFF.

The CDR3 DNA sequence: TGTGCCAGCAGCCAGGGGCCCCCATCACAAATACTTGGAAACACCATATATTTT. It yields the protein CASSQGPPSQILGNTIYF. This sequence joins TRBV9 and TRBJ1-3; the D gene is possibly TRBD1 (6 bases). Germline values: CDR1 SGDLS, CDR2 YYNGEE. CDR3 length: 18 residues. Trimming removed 4 bases at V and 3 bases at J, with 23 bases between.

This chain uses TRBV6-6 with TRBJ1-5, with 7 bases matching TRBD1. The V segment lost 8 bases and the J segment 0 bases; nucleotides outside the gene matches: 7. This CDR3 is built from 15 residues. CDR1 is MNHNY and CDR2 is SVGAGI in the germline V gene (reference sequence). CDR3 sequence reads: CASGDSSYSNQPQHF. The CDR3, as DNA: TGTGCCAGCGGGGACAGCTCTTATAGCAATCAGCCCCAGCATTTT.

The CDR3 here is CASSLGVPVGEQFF. The CDR3 DNA reads as TGTGCCAGCAGCCTAGGGGTCCCCGTCGGAGAGCAGTTCTTC. The V and J genes are TRBV14 and TRBJ2-1, with TRBD1 as a possible D gene (5 bases). The CDR3 length is 14 residues. V lost 4 bases and J 10 bases, leaving 17 bases between the germline ends. The germline gives CDR1 SGHDN, CDR2 FVKESK.

This clone was picked up a small number of times. The chain combines TRBV5-5 with TRBJ1-1; D gene ambiguous. This CDR3 has 12 amino acids. Germline V gene sequence: CDR1 SGHKS, CDR2 YYEKEE (reference sequence). With 1 base removed from V and 8 bases from J, the gap between germline ends came to 9 bases. CDR3 in DNA: TGTGCCAGCAGCTTGACGGTTTTAGAAGCTTTCTTT. It specifies CASSLTVLEAFF.

This chain uses TRBV2 with TRBJ2-7; D is uncertain. Germline CDR1 SNHLY, CDR2 FYNNEI. Trimming removed 9 bases at V and 3 bases at J, with 6 bases between. The CDR3 spans 10 residues. CDR3 sequence (DNA): TGTGCCAGGGTGGACTACGAGCAGTACGTC. Residues: CARVDYEQYV.

The chain uses TRBV12-5 and TRBJ2-1; 9 positions match TRBD1. The CDR3 spans 15 residues. The germline gives CDR1 LGHNT, CDR2 FRNRAP. V trimming: 6 bases; J trimming: 7 bases; junction bases outside the gene matches: 10. As DNA, the CDR3 is TGTGCTAGTGGCCCGAGCATTGGACAGGGGAATGAGCAGTTCTTC. Translation gives CASGPSIGQGNEQFF.

Only one count was recorded for this clone. The V call is TRBV6-1, the J call TRBJ2-7; D not resolved. The CDR3 extends over 13 amino acids. Trimming removed 0 bases at V and 2 bases at J, with 5 bases between. Germline V lookup: CDR1 MNHNS, CDR2 SASEGT. The CDR3 DNA reads as TGTGCCAGCAGTGAAGCGAGCACCTACGAGCAGTACGTC. Translation: CASSEASTYEQYV.

This clone was recorded once. CDR3 coding DNA: TGTGCCAGCAGCCTCCTGAGGGCCAATGAGCAGTTCTTC. It translates to CASSLLRANEQFF. The chain is built from TRBV7-2 and TRBJ2-1; the D gene is possibly TRBD2 (5 bases). Trimming removed 5 bases from V and 6 bases from J, with 11 bases in between. The germline CDR1 and CDR2 sequences are SGHTA and FQGNSA. This CDR3 has 13 residues. Full variable domain (outside the CDR3, taken from reference TRBV7-2 and TRBJ2-1): GAGVSQSPSNKVTEKGKDVELRCDPISGHTALYWYRQSLGQGLEFLIYFQGNSAPDKSGLPSDRFSAERTGGSVSTLTIQRTQQEDSAVYLCASSLLRANEQFFGPGTRLTVL.

This clone was counted between two and nine times. V is TRBV2 and J is TRBJ1-5, with D hard to call. CDR1 is SNHLY, CDR2 FYNNEI, per germline. This CDR3 is built from 13 residues. V was pared by 7 bases and J by 2 bases, with 9 bases between. CDR3 nucleotide sequence: TGTGCCAGCACCCGTGAGGGCAATCAGCCCCAGCATTTT. Translating gives CASTREGNQPQHF.

The rearrangement links TRBV6-4 to TRBJ2-1; D might be TRBD1 or TRBD2, each matching 6 bases. The CDR3 covers 15 residues. The V end lost 1 base, the J end lost 9 bases, and 16 bases lay between the germline ends. Per germline, CDR1 MRHNA and CDR2 SNTAGT. Written as DNA, the CDR3 is TGTGCCAGCAGTGACTGGGGGGCTCCGATTTTTGAGCAGTTCTTC. Translated, it gives CASSDWGAPIFEQFF.

The chain has TRBV6-5 and TRBJ2-7; tentatively, D is TRBD2 (6 bases). Germline values: CDR1 MNHEY, CDR2 SVGAGI. V was pared by 7 bases and J by 6 bases, with 19 bases between. There are 14 residues in the CDR3. The CDR3 DNA reads as TGTGCCAGCAAGCGGGTTATTGAGGCGCGCGAGCAGTACGTC. Translating it yields CASKRVIEAREQYV.

The V and J genes are TRBV6-4 and TRBJ1-1; D unclear. Germline lookup yields CDR1 MRHNA and CDR2 SNTAGT. Trimming cost V 0 bases and J 11 bases, with 16 bases left between them. There are 14 residues in the CDR3. This CDR3 reads CASSDSPEGKIAFF. The DNA of the CDR3 is TGTGCCAGCAGTGACTCTCCTGAAGGGAAGATCGCTTTCTTT.

The CDR3 DNA reads as TGTGCCAGCAGCACTTGGGGGGCTGAGGAGACCCAGTACTTC. The encoded protein is CASSTWGAEETQYF. The chain couples TRBV5-6 to TRBJ2-5, with D possibly being TRBD1 or TRBD2 (6 bases each). Between the trimmed V and J ends, which lost 4 bases and 5 bases, there was a span of 15 bases. The CDR3 consists of 14 residues. Germline-derived CDR1 and CDR2 are SGHDT and YYEEEE. The entire variable domain, with the rest obtained from reference TRBV5-6 and TRBJ2-5, is as follows: DAGVTQSPTHLIKTRGQQVTLRCSPKSGHDTVSWYQQALGQGPQFIFQYYEEEERQRGNFPDRFSGHQFPNYSSELNVNALLLGDSALYLCASSTWGAEETQYFGPGTRLLVL.

V and J are TRBV27 and TRBJ1-1; 7 bases align to TRBD1. With V trimmed by 3 bases and J by 0 bases, 10 bases remained unmatched. The germline V gene has CDR1 MNHEY and CDR2 SMNVEV (reference sequence). This CDR3 has 17 residues. The CDR3: CASSFRGGTDMNTEAFF. The CDR3 nucleotides are TGTGCCAGCAGTTTTCGTGGCGGGACAGACATGAACACTGAAGCTTTCTTT.

The chain links TRBV19 to TRBJ2-1; the D gene is possibly TRBD2 (5 bases). The CDR3 consists of 12 residues. Trimming left V 6 bases short and J 6 bases short, with 9 bases between. CDR1 is LNHDA, CDR2 SQIVND, per germline (reference sequence). The CDR3 reads CASRTGFNEQFF. The CDR3 DNA reads TGTGCCAGTAGAACGGGGTTCAATGAGCAGTTCTTC. Using reference TRBV19 and TRBJ2-1 for the parts outside the CDR3, the full variable domain is DGGITQSPKYLFRKEGQNVTLSCEQNLNHDAMYWYRQDPGQGLRLIYYSQIVNDFQKGDIAEGYSVSREKKESFPLTVTSAQKNPTAFYLCASRTGFNEQFFGPGTRLTVL.

The genes are TRBV13 and TRBJ2-7, with TRBD1 matching over 8 bases. CDR1 PRHDT and CDR2 FYEKMQ come from the germline V gene (reference sequence). The CDR3 runs to 16 residues. Trimming at V came to 1 base and at J to 3 bases, leaving 8 bases not matched to a gene. The CDR3 sequence is CASSLAGQGAIYEQYV. CDR3 bases: TGTGCCAGCAGCTTAGCGGGGCAGGGGGCGATCTACGAGCAGTACGTC.

The chain's CDR3 is CASSYLRGADEQFF. The CDR3 bases are TGTGCCAGCAGTTACTTGCGGGGGGCCGATGAGCAGTTCTTC. The V and J genes are TRBV6-5 and TRBJ2-1; 8 nucleotides line up with TRBD2. Trimming took 1 base from V and 8 from J; bases not matched to a gene: 4. Germline CDR1 and CDR2: MNHEY and SVGAGI. The CDR3 contains 14 residues.

The CDR3 spells CASSWRAGGGTDTQYF. CDR3 sequence (DNA): TGTGCCAGCAGCTGGAGGGCGGGGGGAGGCACAGATACGCAGTATTTT. This sequence joins TRBV5-6 and TRBJ2-3; the match to TRBD2 covers 8 bases. Unmatched junction bases numbered 7, after V lost 3 bases and J lost 1 base. The CDR3 consists of 16 residues. Per the germline V gene, CDR1 is SGHDT and CDR2 is YYEEEE.

The rearrangement joins TRBV10-1 to TRBJ2-3, with D possibly TRBD2 on 6 matching bases. This CDR3 region has 14 residues. Per the germline V gene, CDR1 is WNHNN and CDR2 is SYGVQD (reference sequence). The V gene lost 2 bases and the J gene lost 4 bases, with 10 bases spanning the gap. CDR3: CASSEAAGSDTQYF. The CDR3 bases are TGCGCCAGCAGTGAGGCGGCGGGGTCAGATACGCAGTATTTT.

This clone is medium-sized. This chain links TRBV2 with TRBJ1-3; tentative D call: TRBD1 (6 bases). Between the trimmed V and J ends, which lost 8 bases and 1 base, there was a span of 12 bases. The CDR3 runs 14 residues. The V gene's germline CDR1 is SNHLY and CDR2 FYNNEI. The CDR3 region is CASLRTVSGNTIYF. The DNA of the CDR3 is TGTGCCAGCCTACGGACAGTTTCTGGAAACACCATATATTTT.

The rearrangement joins TRBV24-1 to TRBJ2-7; 7 bases are a match to TRBD1. CDR3 length equals 15 residues. Germline trimming cut 2 bases from V and 2 bases from J; bases unmatched to any gene: 5. From germline, CDR1 is KGHDR and CDR2 SFDVKD. The CDR3 nucleotides read TGTGCCACCAGTGATTCGACAGGGTGGCCCTACGAGCAGTACTTC. Translation: CATSDSTGWPYEQYF.

The chain has TRBV11-2 and TRBJ1-1, with a weak D call TRBD1 (6 bases). The V gene lost 5 bases and the J gene lost 0 bases, with 13 bases spanning the gap. CDR1 is SGHAT, CDR2 FQNNGV, per germline. This CDR3 is 15 amino acids long. CDR3 region: CASSPGQTMNTEAFF. The CDR3 region has the DNA TGTGCCAGCAGCCCCGGACAGACAATGAACACTGAAGCTTTCTTT.

The chain employs TRBV29-1 and TRBJ1-2, with 9 nucleotides matching TRBD1. The CDR3 loop spans 15 amino acids. CDR1 is SQVTM and CDR2 is ANQGSEA in the germline V gene. V shed 1 base and J 4 bases; nucleotides not matched to a gene: 7. This CDR3 reads CSVEAPTGGFYGYTF. In DNA form, the CDR3 reads TGCAGCGTTGAAGCCCCGACAGGGGGGTTCTATGGCTACACCTTC. The full variable domain, with the rest looked up from reference TRBV29-1 and TRBJ1-2, is SAVISQKPSRDICQRGTSLTIQCQVDSQVTMMFWYRQQPGQSLTLIATANQGSEATYESGFVIDKFPISRPNLTFSTLTVSNMSPEDSSIYLCSVEAPTGGFYGYTFGSGTRLTVV.